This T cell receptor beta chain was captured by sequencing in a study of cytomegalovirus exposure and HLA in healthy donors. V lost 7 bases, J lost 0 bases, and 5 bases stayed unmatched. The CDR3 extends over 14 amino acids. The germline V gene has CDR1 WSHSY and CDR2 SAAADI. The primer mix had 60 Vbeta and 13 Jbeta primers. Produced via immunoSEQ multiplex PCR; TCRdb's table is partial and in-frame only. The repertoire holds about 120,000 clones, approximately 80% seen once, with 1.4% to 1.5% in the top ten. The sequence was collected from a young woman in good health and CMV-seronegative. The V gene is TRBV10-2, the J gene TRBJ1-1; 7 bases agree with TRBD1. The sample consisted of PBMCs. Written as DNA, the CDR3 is TGCGCCAGCACCCTAGACAGGGTGAACACTGAAGCTTTCTTT. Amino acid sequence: CASTLDRVNTEAFF.